One sample yielded the 2 T cell receptor beta chains listed below, sequenced in a study of cytomegalovirus exposure and HLA in healthy donors. Both 60 Vbeta primers and 13 Jbeta primers went into the PCR. The repertoire was sequenced with immunoSEQ multiplex PCR; TCRdb's copy has only in-frame clones and lacks some. The sample records about 220,000 clones, roughly 70% being singletons. Sequencing was done on a sample of PBMCs. These receptors were taken from a woman aged 30 to 39 in good health and CMV-seronegative.

The chain employs TRBV6-5 and TRBJ1-2, with no clear D. Germline values: CDR1 MNHEY, CDR2 SVGAGI. The CDR3 has 13 amino acids. With 6 bases removed from V and 4 bases from J, the gap between germline ends came to 12 bases. CDR3 in DNA: TGTGCCAGCAGCCAAGCGGGTGGCTATGGCTACACCTTC. Its translation: CASSQAGGYGYTF.

In this sample, this clone turned up a few times. The chain links TRBV19 to TRBJ2-2; 8 bases align to TRBD1. The CDR3 length is 15 residues. Germline lookup yields CDR1 LNHDA and CDR2 SQIVND (reference sequence). CDR3 bases: TGTGACACCGCCATCGGACAGGGTTTGTCCGGGGAGCTGTTTTTT. Translating gives CDTAIGQGLSGELFF.